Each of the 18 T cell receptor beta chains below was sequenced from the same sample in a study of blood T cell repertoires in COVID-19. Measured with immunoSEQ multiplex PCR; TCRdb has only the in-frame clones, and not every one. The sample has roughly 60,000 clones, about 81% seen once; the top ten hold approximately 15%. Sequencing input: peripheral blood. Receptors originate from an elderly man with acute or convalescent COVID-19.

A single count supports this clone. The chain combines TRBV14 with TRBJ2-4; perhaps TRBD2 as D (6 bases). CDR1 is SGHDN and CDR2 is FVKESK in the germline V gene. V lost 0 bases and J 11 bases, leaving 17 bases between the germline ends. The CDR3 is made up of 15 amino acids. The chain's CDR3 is CASSQDGGGIRVQYF. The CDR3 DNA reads TGTGCCAGCAGCCAAGACGGCGGAGGGATTCGAGTTCAGTACTTC.

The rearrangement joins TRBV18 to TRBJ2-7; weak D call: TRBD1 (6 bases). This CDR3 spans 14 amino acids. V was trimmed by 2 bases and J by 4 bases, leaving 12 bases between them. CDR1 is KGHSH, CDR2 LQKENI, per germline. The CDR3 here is CASSPGQQGYEQYF. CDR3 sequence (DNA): TGTGCCAGCTCACCAGGGCAACAGGGATACGAGCAGTACTTC.

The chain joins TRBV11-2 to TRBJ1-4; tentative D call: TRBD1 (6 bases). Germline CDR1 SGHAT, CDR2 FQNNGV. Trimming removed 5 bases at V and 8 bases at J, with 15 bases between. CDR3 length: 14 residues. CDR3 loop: CASSPDSLGEKLFF. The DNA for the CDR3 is TGTGCCAGCAGCCCGGACAGCCTAGGGGAAAAACTGTTTTTT.

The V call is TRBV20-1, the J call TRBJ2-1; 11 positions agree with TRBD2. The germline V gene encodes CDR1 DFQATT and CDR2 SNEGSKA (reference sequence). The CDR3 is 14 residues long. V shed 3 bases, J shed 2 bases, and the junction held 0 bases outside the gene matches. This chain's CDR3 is CSASSGGAYNEQFF. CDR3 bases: TGCAGTGCTAGTAGCGGGGGGGCCTACAATGAGCAGTTCTTC.

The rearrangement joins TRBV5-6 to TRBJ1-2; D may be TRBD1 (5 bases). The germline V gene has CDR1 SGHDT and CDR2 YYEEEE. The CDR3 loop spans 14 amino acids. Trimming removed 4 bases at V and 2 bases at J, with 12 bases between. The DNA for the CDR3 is TGTGCCAGCAGCAGCGGGACGACCAACTATGGCTACACCTTC. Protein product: CASSSGTTNYGYTF.

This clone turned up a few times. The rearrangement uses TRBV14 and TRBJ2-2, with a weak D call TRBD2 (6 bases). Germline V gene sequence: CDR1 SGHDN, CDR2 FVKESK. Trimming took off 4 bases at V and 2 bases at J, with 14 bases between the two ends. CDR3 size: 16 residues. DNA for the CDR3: TGTGCCAGCAGCCTTCTGGCGGGGACTAACACCGGGGAGCTGTTTTTT. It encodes CASSLLAGTNTGELFF. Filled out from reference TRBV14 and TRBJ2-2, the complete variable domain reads EAGVTQFPSHSVIEKGQTVTLRCDPISGHDNLYWYRRVMGKEIKFLLHFVKESKQDESGMPNNRFLAERTGGTYSTLKVQPAELEDSGVYFCASSLLAGTNTGELFFGEGSRLTVL.

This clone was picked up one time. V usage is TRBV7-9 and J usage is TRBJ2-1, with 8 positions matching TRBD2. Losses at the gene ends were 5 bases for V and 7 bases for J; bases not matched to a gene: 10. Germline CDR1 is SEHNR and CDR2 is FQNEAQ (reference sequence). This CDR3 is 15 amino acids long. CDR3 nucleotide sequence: TGTGCCAGCAGCCCTCGGGGGGGCGAGAAAAATGAGCAGTTCTTC. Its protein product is CASSPRGGEKNEQFF.

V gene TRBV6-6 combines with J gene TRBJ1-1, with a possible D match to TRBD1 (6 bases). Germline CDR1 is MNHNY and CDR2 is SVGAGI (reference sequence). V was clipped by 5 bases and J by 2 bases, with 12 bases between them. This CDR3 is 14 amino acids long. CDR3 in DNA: TGTGCCAGCAGTCACCCGGACAGAAACACTGAAGCTTTCTTT. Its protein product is CASSHPDRNTEAFF.

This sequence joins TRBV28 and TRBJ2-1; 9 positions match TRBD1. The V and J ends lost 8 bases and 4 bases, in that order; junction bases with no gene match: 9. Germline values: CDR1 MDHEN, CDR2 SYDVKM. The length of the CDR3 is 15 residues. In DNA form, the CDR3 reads TGTGCCAGCGGACAGGGGCGTTCCAAGTACAATGAGCAGTTCTTC. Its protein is CASGQGRSKYNEQFF.

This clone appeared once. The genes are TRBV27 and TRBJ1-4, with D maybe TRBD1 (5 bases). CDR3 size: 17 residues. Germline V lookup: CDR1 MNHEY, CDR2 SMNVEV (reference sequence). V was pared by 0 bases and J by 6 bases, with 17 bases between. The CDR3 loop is CASSLSLRDDLDEKLFF. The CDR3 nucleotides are TGTGCCAGCAGTTTATCGCTCAGGGATGATTTGGATGAAAAACTGTTTTTT.

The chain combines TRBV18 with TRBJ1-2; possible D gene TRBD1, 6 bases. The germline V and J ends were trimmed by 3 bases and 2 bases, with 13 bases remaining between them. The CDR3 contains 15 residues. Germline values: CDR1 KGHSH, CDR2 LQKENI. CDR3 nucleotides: TGTGCCAGCTCACCCTACAGGGATGGCAACTATGGCTACACCTTC. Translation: CASSPYRDGNYGYTF.

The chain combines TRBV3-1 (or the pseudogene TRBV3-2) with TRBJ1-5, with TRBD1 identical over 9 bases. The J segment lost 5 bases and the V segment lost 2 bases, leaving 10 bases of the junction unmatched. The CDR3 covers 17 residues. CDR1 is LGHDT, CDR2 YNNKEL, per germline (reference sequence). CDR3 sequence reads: CASSQYPTQGADQPQHF. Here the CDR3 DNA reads TGTGCCAGCAGCCAATACCCCACACAGGGGGCGGATCAGCCCCAGCATTTT.

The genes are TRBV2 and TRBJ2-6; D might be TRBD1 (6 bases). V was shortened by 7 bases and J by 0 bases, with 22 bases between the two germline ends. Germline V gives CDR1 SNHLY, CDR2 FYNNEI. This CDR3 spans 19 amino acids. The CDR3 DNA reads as TGTGCCAGCACCAGAACTAGAGGGGGAATGAGCTCTGGGGCCAACGTCCTGACTTTC. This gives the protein CASTRTRGGMSSGANVLTF. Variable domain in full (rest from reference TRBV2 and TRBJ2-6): EPEVTQTPSHQVTQMGQEVILRCVPISNHLYFYWYRQILGQKVEFLVSFYNNEISEKSEIFDDQFSVERPDGSNFTLKIRSTKLEDSAMYFCASTRTRGGMSSGANVLTFGAGSRLTVL.

The CDR3 here is CASSSSHNEQFF. The CDR3 nucleotides are TGTGCCAGCAGTTCCAGTCACAATGAGCAGTTCTTC. This rearrangement joins TRBV12-3 or TRBV12-4 to TRBJ2-1; D uncertain. The CDR3 length is 12 residues. V was pared by 4 bases and J by 5 bases, with 6 bases between.

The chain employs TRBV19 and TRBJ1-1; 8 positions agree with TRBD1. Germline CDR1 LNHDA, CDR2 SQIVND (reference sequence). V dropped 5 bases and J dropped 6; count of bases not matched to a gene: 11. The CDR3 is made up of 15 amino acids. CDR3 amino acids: CASSLLGQGLSEAFF. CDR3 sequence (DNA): TGTGCCAGTAGTCTCCTAGGACAGGGTCTTTCTGAAGCTTTCTTT.

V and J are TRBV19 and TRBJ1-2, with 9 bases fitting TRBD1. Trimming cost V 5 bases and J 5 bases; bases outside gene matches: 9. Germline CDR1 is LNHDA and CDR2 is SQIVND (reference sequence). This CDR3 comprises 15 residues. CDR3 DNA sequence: TGTGCCAGTAGTCCCCCGGGACAGGGAACGTATGGCTACACCTTC. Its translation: CASSPPGQGTYGYTF.

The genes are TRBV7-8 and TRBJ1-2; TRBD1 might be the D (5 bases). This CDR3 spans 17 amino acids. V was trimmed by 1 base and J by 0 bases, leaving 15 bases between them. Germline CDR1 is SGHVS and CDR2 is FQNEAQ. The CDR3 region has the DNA TGTGCCAGCAGCTTAGTTGGACATCAGACCCCTAACTATGGCTACACCTTC. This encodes CASSLVGHQTPNYGYTF.

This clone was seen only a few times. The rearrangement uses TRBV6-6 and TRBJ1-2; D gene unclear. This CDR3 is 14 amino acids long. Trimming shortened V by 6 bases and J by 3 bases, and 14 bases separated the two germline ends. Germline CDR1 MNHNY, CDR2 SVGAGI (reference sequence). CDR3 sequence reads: CASSLGRRDYGYTF. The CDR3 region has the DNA TGTGCCAGCAGCTTAGGGAGACGTGACTATGGCTACACCTTC.